The following is a T cell receptor beta chain sequence with its context. The CDR3 has 13 residues. Profiling relied on immunoSEQ multiplex PCR, and the TCRdb table lists in-frame clones only, not all of them. The repertoire holds roughly 100,000 clones, with over 75% as singletons. This sample was taken from a study of OX40 agonist ivuxolimab in advanced cancers. This specimen consisted of CD4+ or CD8+ T cells sorted from blood, obtained in a trial of the OX40 agonist ivuxolimab. The sequence was collected from an adult with an advanced solid tumor such as melanoma, head and neck, liver or kidney cancer. The chain uses TRBV21-1 and TRBJ2-4; TRBD1 is taken as the D call from the table, unchecked against the DNA. TRBV21-1 is deemed a pseudogene. In DNA form, the CDR3 reads TGTGCCAGCAGCAATCCCGGACAGAACATTCAGTACTTC. Its translation is CASSNPGQNIQYF.